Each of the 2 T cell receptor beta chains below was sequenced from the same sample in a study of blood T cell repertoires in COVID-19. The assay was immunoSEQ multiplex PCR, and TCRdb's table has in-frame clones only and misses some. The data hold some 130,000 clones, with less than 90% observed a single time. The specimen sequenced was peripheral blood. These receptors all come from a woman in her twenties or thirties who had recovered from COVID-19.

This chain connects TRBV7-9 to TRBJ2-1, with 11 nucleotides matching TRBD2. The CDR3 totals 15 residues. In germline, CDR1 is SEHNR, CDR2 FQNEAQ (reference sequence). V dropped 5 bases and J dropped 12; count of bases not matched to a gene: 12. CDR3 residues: CASSTTSGGDRGQFF. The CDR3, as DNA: TGTGCCAGCAGCACAACTAGCGGGGGAGACCGAGGGCAGTTCTTC.

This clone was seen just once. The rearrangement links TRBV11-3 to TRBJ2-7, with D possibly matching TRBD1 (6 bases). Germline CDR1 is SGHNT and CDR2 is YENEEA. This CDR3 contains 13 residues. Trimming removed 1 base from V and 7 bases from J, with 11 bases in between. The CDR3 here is CASSLAQGREQYF. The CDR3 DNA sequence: TGTGCCAGCAGCTTAGCCCAGGGGAGAGAGCAGTACTTC.